The next 2 T cell receptor beta chains were all read from a single sample in a study of T cell responses to AZD1222 COVID-19 vaccine (dated by TCRdb to 2020 to 2022). Library creation used the immunoSEQ multiplex PCR assay. Imported from immuneACCESS, the table was reduced by TCRdb to in-frame sequences with V and J called. These copies leave out some clones; in studies compared against another copy, an unresolved V gene accounts for under half, and the cause of the remainder is not known. For this sample the table gives about 170,000 clones, of which approximately 88% were detected only once. The leading ten clones occupy around 1% of the sample. Sample time point, as interpreted from the label and publication: about 28 days (+/-7) after the second vaccine dose. Sequencing used peripheral blood, obtained 28 days after the second AZD1222 dose. Receptors originate from an adult who received the AZD1222 COVID-19 vaccine.

This chain links TRBV29-1 with TRBJ1-2; D is unclear. Germline CDR1 SQVTM, CDR2 ANQGSEA. Trimming stripped 6 bases from V and 4 bases from J, with 15 bases between. The CDR3 extends over 13 amino acids. CDR3: CSVVDSFGYGYTF. CDR3 DNA: TGCAGCGTCGTCGACTCCTTCGGCTATGGCTACACCTTC.

The chain links TRBV5-1 to TRBJ1-2; D is ambiguous. The ends were cut back, 3 bases at V and 4 bases at J, with 7 bases in the middle. The CDR3 has 12 amino acids. The germline V gene encodes CDR1 SGHRS and CDR2 YFSETQ. The CDR3 reads CASSSGPYGYTF. The DNA of the CDR3 is TGCGCCAGCAGCTCAGGTCCCTATGGCTACACCTTC. The variable domain in full, with the rest retrieved from reference TRBV5-1 and TRBJ1-2, is KAGVTQTPRYLIKTRGQQVTLSCSPISGHRSVSWYQQTPGQGLQFLFEYFSETQRNKGNFPGRFSGRQFSNSRSEMNVSTLELGDSALYLCASSSGPYGYTFGSGTRLTVV.